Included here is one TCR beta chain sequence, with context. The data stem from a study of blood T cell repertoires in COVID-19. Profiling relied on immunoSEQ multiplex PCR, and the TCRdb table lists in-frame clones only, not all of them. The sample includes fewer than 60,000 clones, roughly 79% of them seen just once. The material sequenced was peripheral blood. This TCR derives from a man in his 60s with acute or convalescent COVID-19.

CDR3 in DNA: TGTGCCAGTAGTACATTGGACAGGCAATACTATGGCTACACCTTC. Encoded protein: CASSTLDRQYYGYTF. This rearrangement joins TRBV19 to TRBJ1-2, with TRBD1 matching over 7 bases. CDR1 and CDR2 from the germline V gene are LNHDA and SQIVND (reference sequence). This CDR3 is built from 15 residues. V lost 4 bases and J lost 3; bases outside the gene matches: 8. Full variable domain (missing parts from reference TRBV19 and TRBJ1-2): DGGITQSPKYLFRKEGQNVTLSCEQNLNHDAMYWYRQDPGQGLRLIYYSQIVNDFQKGDIAEGYSVSREKKESFPLTVTSAQKNPTAFYLCASSTLDRQYYGYTFGSGTRLTVV.